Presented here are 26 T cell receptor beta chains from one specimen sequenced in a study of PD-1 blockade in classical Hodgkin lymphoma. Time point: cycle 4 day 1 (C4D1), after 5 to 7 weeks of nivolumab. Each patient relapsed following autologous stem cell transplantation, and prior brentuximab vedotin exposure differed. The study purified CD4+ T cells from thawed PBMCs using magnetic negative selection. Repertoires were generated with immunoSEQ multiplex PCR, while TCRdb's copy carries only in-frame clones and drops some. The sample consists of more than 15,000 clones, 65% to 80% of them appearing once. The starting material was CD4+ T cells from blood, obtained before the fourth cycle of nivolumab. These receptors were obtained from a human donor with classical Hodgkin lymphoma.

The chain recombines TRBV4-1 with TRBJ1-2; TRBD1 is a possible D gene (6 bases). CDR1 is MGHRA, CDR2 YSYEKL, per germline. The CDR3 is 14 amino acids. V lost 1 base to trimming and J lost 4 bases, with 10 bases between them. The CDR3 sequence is CASSQGGGPYGYTF. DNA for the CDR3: TGCGCCAGCAGCCAAGGCGGGGGGCCCTATGGCTACACCTTC.

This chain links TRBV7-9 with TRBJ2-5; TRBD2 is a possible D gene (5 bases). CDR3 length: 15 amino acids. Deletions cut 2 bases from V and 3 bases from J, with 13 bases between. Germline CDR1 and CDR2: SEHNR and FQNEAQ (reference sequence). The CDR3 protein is CASSLMGLREETQYF. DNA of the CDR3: TGTGCCAGCAGCTTAATGGGATTGAGGGAAGAGACCCAGTACTTC.

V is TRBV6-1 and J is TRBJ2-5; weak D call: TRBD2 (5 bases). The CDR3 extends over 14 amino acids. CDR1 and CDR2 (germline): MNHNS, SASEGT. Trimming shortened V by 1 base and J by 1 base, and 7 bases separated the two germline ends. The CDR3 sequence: CASSEGTLQETQYF. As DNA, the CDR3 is TGTGCCAGCAGTGAAGGGACTCTCCAAGAGACCCAGTACTTC.

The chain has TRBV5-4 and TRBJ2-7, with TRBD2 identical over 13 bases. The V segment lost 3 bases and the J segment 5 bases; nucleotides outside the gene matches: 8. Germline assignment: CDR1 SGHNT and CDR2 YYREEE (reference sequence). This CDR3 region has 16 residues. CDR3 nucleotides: TGTGCCAGCAGCTCGAAGACTAGCGGGAGGTATGACGAGCAGTACTTC. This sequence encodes CASSSKTSGRYDEQYF. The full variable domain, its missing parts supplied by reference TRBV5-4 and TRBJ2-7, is ETGVTQSPTHLIKTRGQQVTLRCSSQSGHNTVSWYQQALGQGPQFIFQYYREEENGRGNFPPRFSGLQFPNYSSELNVNALELDDSALYLCASSSKTSGRYDEQYFGPGTRLTVT.

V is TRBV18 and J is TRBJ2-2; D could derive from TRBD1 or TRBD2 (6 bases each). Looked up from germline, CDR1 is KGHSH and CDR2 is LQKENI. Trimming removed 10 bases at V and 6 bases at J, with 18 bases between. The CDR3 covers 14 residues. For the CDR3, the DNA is TGTGCCACCCCCGCGGGGACAAGCTCCGGGGAGCTGTTTTTT. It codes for CATPAGTSSGELFF. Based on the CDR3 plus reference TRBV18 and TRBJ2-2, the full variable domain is NAGVMQNPRHLVRRRGQEARLRCSPMKGHSHVYWYRQLPEEGLKFMVYLQKENIIDESGMPKERFSAEFPKEGPSILRIQQVVRGDSAAYFCATPAGTSSGELFFGEGSRLTVL.

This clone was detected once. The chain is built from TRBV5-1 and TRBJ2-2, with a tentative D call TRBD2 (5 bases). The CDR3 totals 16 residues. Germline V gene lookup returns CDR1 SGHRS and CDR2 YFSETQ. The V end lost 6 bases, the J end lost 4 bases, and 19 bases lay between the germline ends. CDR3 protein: CASKKTVALGTGELFF. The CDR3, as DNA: TGCGCCAGCAAGAAAACCGTAGCGTTGGGCACCGGGGAGCTGTTTTTT. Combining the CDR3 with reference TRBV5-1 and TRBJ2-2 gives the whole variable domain KAGVTQTPRYLIKTRGQQVTLSCSPISGHRSVSWYQQTPGQGLQFLFEYFSETQRNKGNFPGRFSGRQFSNSRSEMNVSTLELGDSALYLCASKKTVALGTGELFFGEGSRLTVL.

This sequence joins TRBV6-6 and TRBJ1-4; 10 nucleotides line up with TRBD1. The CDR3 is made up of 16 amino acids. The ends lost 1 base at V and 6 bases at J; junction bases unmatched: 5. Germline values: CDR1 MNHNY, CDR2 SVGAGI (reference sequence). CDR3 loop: CASSYLPGQGYEKLFF. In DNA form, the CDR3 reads TGTGCCAGCAGTTACTTACCGGGACAGGGGTATGAAAAACTGTTTTTT.

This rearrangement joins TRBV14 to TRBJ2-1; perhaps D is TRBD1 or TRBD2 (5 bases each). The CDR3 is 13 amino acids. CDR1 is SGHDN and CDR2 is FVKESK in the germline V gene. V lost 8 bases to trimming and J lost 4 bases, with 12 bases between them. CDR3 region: CASARDLYNEQFF. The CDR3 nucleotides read TGTGCCAGCGCCAGGGACCTTTACAATGAGCAGTTCTTC.

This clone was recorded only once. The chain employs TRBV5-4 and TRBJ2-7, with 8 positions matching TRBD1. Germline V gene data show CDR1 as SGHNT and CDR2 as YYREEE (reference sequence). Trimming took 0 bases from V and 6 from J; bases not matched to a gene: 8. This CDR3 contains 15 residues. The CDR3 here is CASSLGPGQVGEQYF. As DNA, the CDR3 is TGTGCCAGCAGCTTGGGACCGGGACAGGTCGGCGAGCAGTACTTC.

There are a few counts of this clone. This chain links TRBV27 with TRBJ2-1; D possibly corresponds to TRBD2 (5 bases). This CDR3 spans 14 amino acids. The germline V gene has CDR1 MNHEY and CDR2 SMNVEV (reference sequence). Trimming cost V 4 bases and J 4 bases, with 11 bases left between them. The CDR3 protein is CASSSQGLYNEQFF. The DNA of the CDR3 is TGTGCCAGCAGTTCACAAGGACTTTACAATGAGCAGTTCTTC.

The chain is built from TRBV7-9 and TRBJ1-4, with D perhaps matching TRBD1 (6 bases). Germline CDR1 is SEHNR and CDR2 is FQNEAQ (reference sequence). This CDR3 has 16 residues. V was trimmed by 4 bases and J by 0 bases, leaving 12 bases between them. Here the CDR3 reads CASSSGQIATNEKLFF. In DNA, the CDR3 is TGTGCCAGCAGCTCAGGACAGATTGCAACTAATGAAAAACTGTTTTTT.

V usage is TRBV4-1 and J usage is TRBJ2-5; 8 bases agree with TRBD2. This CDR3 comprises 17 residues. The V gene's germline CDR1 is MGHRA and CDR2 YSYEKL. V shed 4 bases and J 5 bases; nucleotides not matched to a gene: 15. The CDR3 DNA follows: TGCGCCAGCAGCCGGCTCGCAATCCGGGAGGGCCTGGAGACCCAGTACTTC. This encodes CASSRLAIREGLETQYF.

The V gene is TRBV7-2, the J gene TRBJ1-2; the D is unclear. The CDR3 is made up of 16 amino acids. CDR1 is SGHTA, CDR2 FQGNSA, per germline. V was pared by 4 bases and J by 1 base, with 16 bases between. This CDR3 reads CASSSPRGRDNYGYTF. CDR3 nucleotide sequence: TGTGCCAGCAGCTCCCCCCGCGGTCGGGATAACTATGGCTACACCTTC.

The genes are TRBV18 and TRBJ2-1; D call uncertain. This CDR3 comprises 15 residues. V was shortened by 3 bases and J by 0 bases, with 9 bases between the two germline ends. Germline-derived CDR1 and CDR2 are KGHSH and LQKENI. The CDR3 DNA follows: TGTGCCAGCTCACCCGGTATGAGCTCCTACAATGAGCAGTTCTTC. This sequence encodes CASSPGMSSYNEQFF.

The CDR3 bases are TGTGCCAGCAGCCCCGGGGGGCCGAACACCGGGGAGCTGTTTTTT. It codes for CASSPGGPNTGELFF. The chain carries TRBV4-2 and TRBJ2-2; weak D call: TRBD2 (7 bases). V was pared by 4 bases and J by 0 bases, with 9 bases between. Germline loops: CDR1 LGHNA, CDR2 YNFKEQ. The CDR3 length is 15 residues.

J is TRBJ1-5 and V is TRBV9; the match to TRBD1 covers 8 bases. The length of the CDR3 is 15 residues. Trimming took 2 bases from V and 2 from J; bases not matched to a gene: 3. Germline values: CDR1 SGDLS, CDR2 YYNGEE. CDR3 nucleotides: TGTGCCAGCAGCGTCGGACAGGGAGGCAATCAGCCCCAGCATTTT. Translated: CASSVGQGGNQPQHF.

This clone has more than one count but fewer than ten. This chain's CDR3 is CASTPTSTGVGQPQHF. For the CDR3, the DNA is TGTGCCAGCACCCCTACCTCGACAGGGGTCGGGCAGCCCCAGCATTTT. The chain uses TRBV28 and TRBJ1-5; 8 bases agree with TRBD1. The trim removed 7 bases at V and 7 bases at J, leaving 15 bases unmatched. The CDR3 is 16 residues long. The V gene's germline CDR1 is MDHEN and CDR2 SYDVKM.

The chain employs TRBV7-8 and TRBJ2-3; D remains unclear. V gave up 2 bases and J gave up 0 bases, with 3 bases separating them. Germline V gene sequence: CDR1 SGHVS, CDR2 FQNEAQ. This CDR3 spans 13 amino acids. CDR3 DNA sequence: TGTGCCAGCAGCTTACCGAGCACAGATACGCAGTATTTT. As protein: CASSLPSTDTQYF.

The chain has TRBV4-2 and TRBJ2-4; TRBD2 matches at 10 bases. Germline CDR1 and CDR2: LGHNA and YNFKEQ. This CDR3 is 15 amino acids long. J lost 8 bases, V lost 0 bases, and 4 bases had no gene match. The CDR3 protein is CASSQERLAGDIQYF. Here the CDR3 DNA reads TGTGCCAGCAGCCAAGAAAGGCTAGCGGGGGACATTCAGTACTTC.

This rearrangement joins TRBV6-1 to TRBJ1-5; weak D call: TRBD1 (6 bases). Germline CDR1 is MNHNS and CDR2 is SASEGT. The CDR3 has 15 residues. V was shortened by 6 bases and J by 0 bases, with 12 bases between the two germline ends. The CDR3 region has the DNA TGTGCCAGCAGCGGGACACATTCTAGCAATCAGCCCCAGCATTTT. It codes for CASSGTHSSNQPQHF.

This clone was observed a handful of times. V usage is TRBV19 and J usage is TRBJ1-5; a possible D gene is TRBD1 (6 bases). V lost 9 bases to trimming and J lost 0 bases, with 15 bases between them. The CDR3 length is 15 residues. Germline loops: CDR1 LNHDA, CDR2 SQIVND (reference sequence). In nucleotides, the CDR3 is TGTGCCAGCACGAGGGCAGGGGATAGCAATCAGCCCCAGCATTTT. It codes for CASTRAGDSNQPQHF.

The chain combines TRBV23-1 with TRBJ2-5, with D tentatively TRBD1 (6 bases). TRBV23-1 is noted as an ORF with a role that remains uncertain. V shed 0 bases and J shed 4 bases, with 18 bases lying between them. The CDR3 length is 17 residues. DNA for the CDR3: TGCGCCAGCAGTCAATCGATTGGGACAAGGTCCTCAGAGACCCAGTACTTC. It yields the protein CASSQSIGTRSSETQYF.

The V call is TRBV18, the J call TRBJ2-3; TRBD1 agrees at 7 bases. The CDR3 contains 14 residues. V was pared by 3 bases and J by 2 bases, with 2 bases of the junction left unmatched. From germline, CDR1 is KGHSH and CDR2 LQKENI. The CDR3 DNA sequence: TGTGCCAGCTCACCGGGACAGTCCACAGATACGCAGTATTTT. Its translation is CASSPGQSTDTQYF.

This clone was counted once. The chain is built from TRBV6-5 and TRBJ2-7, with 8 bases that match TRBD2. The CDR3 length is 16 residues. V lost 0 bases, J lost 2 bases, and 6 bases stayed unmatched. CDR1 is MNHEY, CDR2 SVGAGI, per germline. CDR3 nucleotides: TGTGCCAGCAGTTACTCGTCGGGAGGGTCCCCCTACGAGCAGTACTTC. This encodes CASSYSSGGSPYEQYF.

This CDR3 reads CAWRRVGAANTGELFF. As DNA, the CDR3 is TGTGCCTGGAGAAGGGTGGGAGCCGCGAACACCGGGGAGCTGTTTTTT. The gene calls are TRBV30 and TRBJ2-2; perhaps TRBD2 as D (5 bases). The germline CDR1 and CDR2 sequences are GTSNPN and SVGIG (reference sequence). The CDR3 consists of 16 residues. The V end was cut by 3 bases, the J end by 0 bases, with 14 bases between. Variable domain in full (rest from reference TRBV30 and TRBJ2-2): SQTIHQWPATLVQPVGSPLSLECTVEGTSNPNLYWYRQAAGRGLQLLFYSVGIGQISSEVPQNLSASRPQDRQFILSSKKLLLSDSGFYLCAWRRVGAANTGELFFGEGSRLTVL.

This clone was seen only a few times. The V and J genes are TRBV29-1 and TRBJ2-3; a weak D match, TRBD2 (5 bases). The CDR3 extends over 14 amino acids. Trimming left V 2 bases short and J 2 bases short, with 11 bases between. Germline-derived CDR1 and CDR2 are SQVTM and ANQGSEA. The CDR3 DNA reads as TGCAGCGTTGAAAGGGCCGGGATCACAGATACGCAGTATTTT. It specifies CSVERAGITDTQYF.